The T cell receptor beta chain under discussion was sequenced for a study of CD8+CD57+ T cells in acquired aplastic anemia. Study summary: Sorted CD4+ plus CD8+ cells gave DNA averaging roughly 3.2 ug.

Genomic DNA acted as the template from which TCR beta VDJ combination and CDR3 sequence profiling were carried out. TCRdb re-called the reads with MiXCR, one entry per CDR3 protein. The sample has approximately 200,000 distinct CDR3 sequences, around 59% seen once. Study results and caveats: Shared by patients and controls, just under 30 CD8+ CDR3s were abundant in patients.

To note about this clonotype: The target antigen is unknown.

The ends were cut back, 9 bases at V and 0 bases at J, with 9 bases in the middle. The CDR3 is 14 residues long. Germline V gene lookup returns CDR1 ENHRY and CDR2 SYGVKD. Sequenced: sorted CD4+, CD8+, or CD8+CD57+ T cells (not recorded which) from PBMCs. The chain employs TRBV10-3 and TRBJ1-6; D unclear. The source is a human donor in good health, serving as a control. CDR3 DNA: TGTGCCATGAGGAGGAGCTCCTATAATTCACCCCTCCACTTT. Translated, it gives CAMRRSSYNSPLHF.